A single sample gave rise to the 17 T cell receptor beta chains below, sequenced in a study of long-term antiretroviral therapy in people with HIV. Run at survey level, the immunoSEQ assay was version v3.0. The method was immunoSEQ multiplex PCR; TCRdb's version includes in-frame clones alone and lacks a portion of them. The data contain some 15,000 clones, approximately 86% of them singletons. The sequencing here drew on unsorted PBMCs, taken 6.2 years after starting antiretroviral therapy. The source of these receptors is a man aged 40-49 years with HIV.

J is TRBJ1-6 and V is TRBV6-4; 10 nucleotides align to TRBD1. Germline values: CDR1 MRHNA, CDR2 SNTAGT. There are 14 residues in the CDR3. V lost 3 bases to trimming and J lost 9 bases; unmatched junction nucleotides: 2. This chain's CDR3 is CASSDRDRGSPLHF. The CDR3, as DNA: TGTGCCAGCAGTGATCGGGACAGGGGTTCACCCCTCCACTTT.

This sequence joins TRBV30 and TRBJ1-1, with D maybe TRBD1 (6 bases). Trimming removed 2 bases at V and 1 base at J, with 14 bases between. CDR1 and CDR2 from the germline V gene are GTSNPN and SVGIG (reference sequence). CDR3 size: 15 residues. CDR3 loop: CAWSPYGRGNTEAFF. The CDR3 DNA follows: TGTGCCTGGAGTCCCTATGGCAGGGGGAACACTGAAGCTTTCTTT. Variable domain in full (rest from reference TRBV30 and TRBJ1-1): SQTIHQWPATLVQPVGSPLSLECTVEGTSNPNLYWYRQAAGRGLQLLFYSVGIGQISSEVPQNLSASRPQDRQFILSSKKLLLSDSGFYLCAWSPYGRGNTEAFFGQGTRLTVV.

The CDR3 bases are TGTGCCAGCAGTGCGGAAGCGGGAGAAAATGGCGGGGAGCTGTTTTTT. Protein: CASSAEAGENGGELFF. The chain employs TRBV2 and TRBJ2-2; TRBD2 matches at 8 bases. V shed 4 bases, J shed 7 bases, and the junction held 11 bases outside the gene matches. The CDR3 sequence is 16 residues long. Germline CDR1 and CDR2: SNHLY and FYNNEI.

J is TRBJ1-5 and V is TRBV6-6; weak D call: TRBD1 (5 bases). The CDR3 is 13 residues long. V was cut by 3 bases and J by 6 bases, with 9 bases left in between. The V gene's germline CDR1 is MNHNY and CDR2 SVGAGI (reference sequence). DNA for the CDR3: TGTGCCAGCAGTTATGGGAGGGGTCAGCCCCAGCATTTT. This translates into CASSYGRGQPQHF.

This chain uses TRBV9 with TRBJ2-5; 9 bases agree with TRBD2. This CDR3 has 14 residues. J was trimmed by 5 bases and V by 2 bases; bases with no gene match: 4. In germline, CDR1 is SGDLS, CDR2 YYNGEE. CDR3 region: CASSVGGREETQYF. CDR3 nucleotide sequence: TGTGCCAGCAGCGTTGGCGGGAGGGAGGAGACCCAGTACTTC.

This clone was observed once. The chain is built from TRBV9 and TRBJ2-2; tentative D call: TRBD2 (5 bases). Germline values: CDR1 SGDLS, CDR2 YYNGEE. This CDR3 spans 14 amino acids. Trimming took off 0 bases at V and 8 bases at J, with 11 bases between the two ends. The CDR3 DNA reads TGTGCCAGCAGCGTAGCCCTAGCAATAGGGGAGCTGTTTTTT. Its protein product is CASSVALAIGELFF.

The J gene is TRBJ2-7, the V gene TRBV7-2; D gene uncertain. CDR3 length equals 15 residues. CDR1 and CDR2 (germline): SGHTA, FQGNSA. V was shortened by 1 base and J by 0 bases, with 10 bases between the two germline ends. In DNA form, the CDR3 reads TGTGCCAGCAGCTTAGGACGGTTGAGCTCCTACGAGCAGTACTTC. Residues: CASSLGRLSSYEQYF.

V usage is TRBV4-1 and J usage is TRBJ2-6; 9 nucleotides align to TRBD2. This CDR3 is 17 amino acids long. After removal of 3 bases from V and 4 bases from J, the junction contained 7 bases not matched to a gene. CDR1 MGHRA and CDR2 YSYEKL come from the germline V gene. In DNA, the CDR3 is TGCGCCAGCAGCCATAGGGCGGGAGGGCCGGGGGCCAACGTCCTGACTTTC. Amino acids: CASSHRAGGPGANVLTF.

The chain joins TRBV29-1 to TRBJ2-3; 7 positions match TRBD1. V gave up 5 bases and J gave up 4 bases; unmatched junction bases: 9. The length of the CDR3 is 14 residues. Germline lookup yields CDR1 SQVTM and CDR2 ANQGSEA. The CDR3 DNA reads TGCAGCGTTCGAGGGGGCAGTCAGGCAGATACGCAGTATTTT. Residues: CSVRGGSQADTQYF.

CDR3 nucleotides: TGTGCCAGCACCCAACCCAACTGGGTTGAGACCCAGTACTTC. Translating gives CASTQPNWVETQYF. The chain joins TRBV28 to TRBJ2-5; D unresolved. Trimming stripped 7 bases from V and 5 bases from J, with 17 bases between. This CDR3 comprises 14 residues. Germline lookup yields CDR1 MDHEN and CDR2 SYDVKM. Full variable domain (remainder filled in from reference TRBV28 and TRBJ2-5): DVKVTQSSRYLVKRTGEKVFLECVQDMDHENMFWYRQDPGLGLRLIYFSYDVKMKEKGDIPEGYSVSREKKERFSLILESASTNQTSMYLCASTQPNWVETQYFGPGTRLLVL.

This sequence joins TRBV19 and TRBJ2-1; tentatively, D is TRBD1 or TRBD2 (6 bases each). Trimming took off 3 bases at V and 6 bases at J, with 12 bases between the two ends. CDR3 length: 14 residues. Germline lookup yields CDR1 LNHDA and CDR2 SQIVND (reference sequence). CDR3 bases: TGTGCCAGTAGTATTGGGGGGCGCGCCAATGAGCAGTTCTTC. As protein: CASSIGGRANEQFF. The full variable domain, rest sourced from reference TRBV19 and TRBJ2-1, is DGGITQSPKYLFRKEGQNVTLSCEQNLNHDAMYWYRQDPGQGLRLIYYSQIVNDFQKGDIAEGYSVSREKKESFPLTVTSAQKNPTAFYLCASSIGGRANEQFFGPGTRLTVL.

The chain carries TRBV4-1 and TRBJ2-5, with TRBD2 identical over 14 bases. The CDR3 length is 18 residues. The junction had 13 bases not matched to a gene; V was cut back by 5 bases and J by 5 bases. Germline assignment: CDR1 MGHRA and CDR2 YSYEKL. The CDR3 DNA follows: TGCGCCAGCAGCTACACCGGGACTAGCGGGAGTGGCGGTGAGACCCAGTACTTC. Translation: CASSYTGTSGSGGETQYF.

As DNA, the CDR3 is TGTGCCAGCAGCATGACAGGGCCCAATCAGCCCCAGCATTTT. This gives the protein CASSMTGPNQPQHF. The J gene is TRBJ1-5, the V gene TRBV7-3, with 7 bases lining up with TRBD1. Germline V lookup: CDR1 SGHTA, CDR2 FQGTGA. CDR3 length equals 14 residues. V shed 5 bases and J 3 bases; nucleotides not matched to a gene: 4.

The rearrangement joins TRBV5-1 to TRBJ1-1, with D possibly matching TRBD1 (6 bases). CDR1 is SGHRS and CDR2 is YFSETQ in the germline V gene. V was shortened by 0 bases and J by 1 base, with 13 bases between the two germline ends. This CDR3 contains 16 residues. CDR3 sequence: CASSLVRPGANTEAFF. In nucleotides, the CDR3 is TGCGCCAGCAGCTTGGTCCGTCCAGGGGCGAACACTGAAGCTTTCTTT.

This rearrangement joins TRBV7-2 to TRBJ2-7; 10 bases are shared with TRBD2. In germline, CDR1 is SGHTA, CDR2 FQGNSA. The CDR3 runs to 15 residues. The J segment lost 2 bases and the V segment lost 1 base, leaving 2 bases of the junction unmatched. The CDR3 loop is CASSLVGTSAYEQYF. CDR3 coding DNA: TGTGCCAGCAGCTTAGTTGGGACTAGCGCCTACGAGCAGTACTTC.

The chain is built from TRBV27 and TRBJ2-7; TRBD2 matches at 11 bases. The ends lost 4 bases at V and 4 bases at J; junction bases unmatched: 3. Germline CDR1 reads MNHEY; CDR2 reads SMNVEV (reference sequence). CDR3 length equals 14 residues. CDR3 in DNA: TGTGCCAGCAGTTCCGGGACTAGCGGATACGAGCAGTACTTC. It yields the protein CASSSGTSGYEQYF.

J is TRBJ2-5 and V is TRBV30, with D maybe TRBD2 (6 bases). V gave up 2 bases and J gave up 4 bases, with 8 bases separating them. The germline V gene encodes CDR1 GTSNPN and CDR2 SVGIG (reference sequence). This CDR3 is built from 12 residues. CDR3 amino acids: CAWSPAGETQYF. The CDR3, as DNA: TGTGCCTGGAGTCCAGCGGGAGAGACCCAGTACTTC.